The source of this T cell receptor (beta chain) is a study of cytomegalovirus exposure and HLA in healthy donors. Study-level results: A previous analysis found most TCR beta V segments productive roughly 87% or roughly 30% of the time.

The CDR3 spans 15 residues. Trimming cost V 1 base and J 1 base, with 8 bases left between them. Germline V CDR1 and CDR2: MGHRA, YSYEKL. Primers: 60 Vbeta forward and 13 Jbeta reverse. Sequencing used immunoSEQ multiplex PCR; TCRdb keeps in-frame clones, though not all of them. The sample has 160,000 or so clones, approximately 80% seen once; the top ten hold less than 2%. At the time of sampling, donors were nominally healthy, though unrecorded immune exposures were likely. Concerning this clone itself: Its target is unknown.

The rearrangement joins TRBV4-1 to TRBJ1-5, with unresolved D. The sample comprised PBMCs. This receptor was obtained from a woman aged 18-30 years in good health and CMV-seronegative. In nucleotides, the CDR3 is TGCGCCAGCAGCCAAGTTGTATCCAGCAATCAGCCCCAGCATTTT. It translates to CASSQVVSSNQPQHF.